One sample yielded the 6 T cell receptor beta chains listed below, sequenced in a study of blood T cell repertoires in COVID-19. Libraries were prepared by immunoSEQ multiplex PCR; TCRdb keeps only in-frame clonotypes and omits some of them. The sample yields 120,000 to 150,000 clones, 65% to 85% seen once. Sequencing input: PBMCs or T cells enriched from blood (not recorded which). The receptors were sampled from a woman aged 50 to 65 who had been exposed to COVID-19.

The chain links TRBV27 to TRBJ1-1; 7 nucleotides align to TRBD1. CDR3 length: 13 amino acids. The germline gives CDR1 MNHEY, CDR2 SMNVEV (reference sequence). The V gene end was trimmed by 2 bases and the J gene end by 5 bases; junction bases not matched to a gene: 2. The CDR3 sequence: CASSLGRGTEAFF. The CDR3, as DNA: TGTGCCAGCAGTTTAGGCAGGGGGACTGAAGCTTTCTTT.

The CDR3 spells CASSYHRGGALSVDTQYF. CDR3 DNA: TGTGCCAGCAGTTACCACCGAGGAGGGGCCCTCTCAGTAGATACGCAGTATTTT. The V call is TRBV6-2 or TRBV6-3, the J call TRBJ2-3; D may be TRBD2 (6 bases). The CDR3 length is 18 residues. Between the trimmed V and J ends, which lost 2 bases and 5 bases, there was a span of 23 bases. CDR1 and CDR2 (germline): MNHEY, SVGEGT.

This clone occurred once. This sequence joins TRBV6-5 and TRBJ1-5; possible D gene TRBD1, 5 bases. The V gene's germline CDR1 is MNHEY and CDR2 SVGAGI. V was trimmed by 7 bases and J by 4 bases, leaving 14 bases between them. This CDR3 contains 14 residues. DNA of the CDR3: TGTGCCAGCATCGGGGGTCGACCAAATCAGCCCCAGCATTTT. It specifies CASIGGRPNQPQHF.

The V call is TRBV21-1, the J call TRBJ2-1; the table assigns TRBD2, which was not confirmed against the DNA. TRBV21-1 is described as a pseudogene. This CDR3 contains 14 residues. DNA for the CDR3: TGTGCCAGCCGTTTACTGAGCTCCTACAATGAGCAGTTCTTC. Its translation: CASRLLSSYNEQFF.

The J gene is TRBJ2-7, the V gene TRBV10-3, with 10 nucleotides matching TRBD1. CDR3 length: 13 residues. CDR1 and CDR2 from the germline V gene are ENHRY and SYGVKD. V was pared by 10 bases and J by 7 bases, with 10 bases of the junction left unmatched. For the CDR3, the DNA is TGTGCCACCTCCGACAGGGGGCTTCGGGAGCAGTACTTC. Translated: CATSDRGLREQYF.

This clone was found a few times. V and J are TRBV29-1 and TRBJ1-5; a possible D gene is TRBD1 (5 bases). The CDR3 has 13 amino acids. Germline CDR1 is SQVTM and CDR2 is ANQGSEA. V was clipped by 5 bases and J by 3 bases, with 11 bases between them. The CDR3 protein is CSVRRGDNQPQHF. The CDR3, as DNA: TGCAGCGTTCGAAGGGGCGACAATCAGCCCCAGCATTTT.